This TCR beta chain was observed in a study of T cells in localized non-small cell lung cancer. Whole-study findings and limits: Sequence data derive from only one tumor region, so heterogeneity remains possible. Longer overall survival associated with higher blood T cell density; shorter survival with higher adjacent-lung clonality. The highest T cell clonality was in uninvolved adjacent lung, above tumor.

With regard to this clone: Its antigen is undetermined.

The ends were cut back, 7 bases at V and 2 bases at J, with 10 bases in the middle. The V gene's germline CDR1 is LNHDA and CDR2 SQIVND (reference sequence). This CDR3 region has 13 residues. Some clones are missing from TCRdb's copy, which holds only in-frame ones; the method was immunoSEQ multiplex PCR. This sample has under 55,000 clones; around 80% occur once, and the top ten carry roughly 4%. V usage is TRBV19 and J usage is TRBJ2-3; unclear D gene. The sequence came from a woman between 40 and 69 years old with stage II lung adenocarcinoma. Sequenced material: PBMCs, taken before any cancer treatment. CDR3 sequence: CASKVTVTDTQYF. The CDR3 bases are TGTGCCAGTAAAGTTACGGTCACAGATACGCAGTATTTT.